This T cell receptor beta chain was identified during a study of Ad26.COV2.S vaccination and SARS-CoV-2 variants. At the level of the study: Intramuscular Ad26.COV2.S at 5x10^10 or 1x10^11 viral particles.

The CDR3 loop spans 14 amino acids. The V gene's germline CDR1 is MDHEN and CDR2 SYDVKM. The germline V and J ends were trimmed by 5 bases and 6 bases, with 16 bases remaining between them. Treatment denoted: some 20 received Ad26.COV2.S at low or high dose, single or two shots; about 5 received placebo; per-sample allocation not given. The study sampled participants on day 63 after the first vaccine or placebo injection. Whoever gave the sample was an adult aged 18-55 years in Boston. As its vector, the vaccine had Ad26, which expressed Wuhan-strain SARS-CoV-2 spike. Measured with immunoSEQ multiplex PCR; TCRdb has only the in-frame clones, and not every one. The sample carries more than 400,000 clones, roughly 90% recorded once.

This rearrangement joins TRBV28 to TRBJ1-2; unclear D gene. The TCR was taken from a person aged 18-65 years who received the Ad26.COV2.S COVID-19 vaccine or a placebo. This sample comprised peripheral blood, obtained in a trial of Ad26.COV2.S vaccine versus placebo. The CDR3, as DNA: TGTGCCAGCAGTCCATCCGGACGAGCTAATGGCTACACCTTC. This sequence encodes CASSPSGRANGYTF.